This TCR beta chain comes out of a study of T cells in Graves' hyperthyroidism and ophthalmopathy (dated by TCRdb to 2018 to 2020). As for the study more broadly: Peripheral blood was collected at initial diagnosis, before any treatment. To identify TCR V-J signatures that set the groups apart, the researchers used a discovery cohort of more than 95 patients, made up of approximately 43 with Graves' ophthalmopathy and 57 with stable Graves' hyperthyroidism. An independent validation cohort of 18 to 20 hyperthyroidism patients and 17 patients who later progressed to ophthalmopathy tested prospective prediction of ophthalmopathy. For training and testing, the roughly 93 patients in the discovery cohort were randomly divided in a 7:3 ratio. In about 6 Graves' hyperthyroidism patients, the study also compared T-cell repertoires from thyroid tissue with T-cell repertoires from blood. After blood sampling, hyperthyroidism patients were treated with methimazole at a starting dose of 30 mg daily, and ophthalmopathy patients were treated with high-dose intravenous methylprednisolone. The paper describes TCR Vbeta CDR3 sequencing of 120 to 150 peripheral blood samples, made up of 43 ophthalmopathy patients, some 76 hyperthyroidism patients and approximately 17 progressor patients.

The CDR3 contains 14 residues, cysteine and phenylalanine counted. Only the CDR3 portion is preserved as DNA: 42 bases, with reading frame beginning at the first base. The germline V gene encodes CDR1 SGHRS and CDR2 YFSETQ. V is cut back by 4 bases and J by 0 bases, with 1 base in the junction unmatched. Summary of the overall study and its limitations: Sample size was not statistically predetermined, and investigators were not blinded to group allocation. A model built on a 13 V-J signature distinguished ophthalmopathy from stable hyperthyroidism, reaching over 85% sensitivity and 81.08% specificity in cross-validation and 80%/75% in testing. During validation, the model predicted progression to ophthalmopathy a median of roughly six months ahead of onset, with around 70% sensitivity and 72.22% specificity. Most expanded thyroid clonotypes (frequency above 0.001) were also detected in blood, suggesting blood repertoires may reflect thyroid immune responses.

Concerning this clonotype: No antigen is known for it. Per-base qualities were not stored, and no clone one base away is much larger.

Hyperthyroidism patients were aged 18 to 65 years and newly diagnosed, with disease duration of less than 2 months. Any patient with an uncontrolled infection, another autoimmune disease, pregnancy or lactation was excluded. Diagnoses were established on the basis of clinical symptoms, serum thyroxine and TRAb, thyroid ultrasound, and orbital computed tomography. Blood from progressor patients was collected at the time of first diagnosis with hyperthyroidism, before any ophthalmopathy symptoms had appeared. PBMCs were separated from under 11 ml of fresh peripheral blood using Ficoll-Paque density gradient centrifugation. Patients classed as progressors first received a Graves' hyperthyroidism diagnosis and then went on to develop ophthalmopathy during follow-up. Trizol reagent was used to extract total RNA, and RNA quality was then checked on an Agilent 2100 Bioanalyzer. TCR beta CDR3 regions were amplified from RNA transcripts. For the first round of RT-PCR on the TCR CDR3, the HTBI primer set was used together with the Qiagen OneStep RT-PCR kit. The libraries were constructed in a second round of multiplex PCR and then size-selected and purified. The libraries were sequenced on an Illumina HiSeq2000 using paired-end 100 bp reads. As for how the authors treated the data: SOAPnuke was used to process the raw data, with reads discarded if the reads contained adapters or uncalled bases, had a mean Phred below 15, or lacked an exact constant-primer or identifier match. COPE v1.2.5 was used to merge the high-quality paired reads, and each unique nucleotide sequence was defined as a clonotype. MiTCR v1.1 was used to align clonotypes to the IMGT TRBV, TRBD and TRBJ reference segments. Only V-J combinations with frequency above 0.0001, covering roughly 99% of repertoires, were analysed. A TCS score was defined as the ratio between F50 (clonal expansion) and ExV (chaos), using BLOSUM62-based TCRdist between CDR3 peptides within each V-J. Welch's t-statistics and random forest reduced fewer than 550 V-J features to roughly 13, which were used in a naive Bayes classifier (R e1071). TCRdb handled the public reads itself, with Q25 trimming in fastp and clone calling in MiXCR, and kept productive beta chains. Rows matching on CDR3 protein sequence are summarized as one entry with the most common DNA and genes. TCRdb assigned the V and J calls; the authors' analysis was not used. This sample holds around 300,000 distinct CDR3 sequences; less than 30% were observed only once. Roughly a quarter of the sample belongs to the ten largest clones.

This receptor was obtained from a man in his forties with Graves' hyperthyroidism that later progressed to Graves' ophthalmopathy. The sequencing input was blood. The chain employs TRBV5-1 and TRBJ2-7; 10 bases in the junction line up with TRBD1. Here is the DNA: TGCGCCAGCAGCGGGACAGGGGTCTCCTACGAGCAGTACTTC. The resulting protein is CASSGTGVSYEQYF. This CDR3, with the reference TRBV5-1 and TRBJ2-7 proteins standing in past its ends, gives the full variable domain KAGVTQTPRYLIKTRGQQVTLSCSPISGHRSVSWYQQTPGQGLQFLFEYFSETQRNKGNFPGRFSGRQFSNSRSEMNVSTLELGDSALYLCASSGTGVSYEQYFGPGTRLTVT.